This T cell receptor (beta chain) was recovered during a study of regulatory T cells in long-lasting Graves disease. This clonotype has a count of ten or more. Its antigen is as yet unknown. Indicated time point: newly diagnosed GD, antithyroid drugs for less than 3 months. PBMC RNA served as the TCR library source. The CDR3 loop spans 16 amino acids. V lost 7 bases, J lost 3 bases, and 21 bases lay in between. CDR1 and CDR2 from the germline V gene are LNHDA and SQIVND (reference sequence). Whole-study results and caveats: The study found lower TCR diversity in persistent Graves' patients than in newly diagnosed ones.

Relying on iRepertoire HTBI primers and Arm-PCR of CDR3 regions, the team built TCR beta libraries. TCRdb re-called the multiplex PCR reads with MiXCR, one entry per CDR3 protein. The sample records about 450,000 distinct CDR3 sequences, 16% being singletons. The same sample was also studied in work on T cells in Graves' hyperthyroidism and ophthalmopathy.

The material was peripheral blood mononuclear cells (PBMCs), obtained at new diagnosis, from a patient treated with antithyroid drugs. The sequence came from a woman aged 25 to 39 with Graves disease. V is TRBV19 and J is TRBJ1-1, with D maybe TRBD1 (5 bases). This chain's CDR3 is CASTSRLMGLHTEAFF. CDR3 DNA: TGTGCCAGTACCTCGAGACTCATGGGACTGCACACTGAAGCTTTCTTT.